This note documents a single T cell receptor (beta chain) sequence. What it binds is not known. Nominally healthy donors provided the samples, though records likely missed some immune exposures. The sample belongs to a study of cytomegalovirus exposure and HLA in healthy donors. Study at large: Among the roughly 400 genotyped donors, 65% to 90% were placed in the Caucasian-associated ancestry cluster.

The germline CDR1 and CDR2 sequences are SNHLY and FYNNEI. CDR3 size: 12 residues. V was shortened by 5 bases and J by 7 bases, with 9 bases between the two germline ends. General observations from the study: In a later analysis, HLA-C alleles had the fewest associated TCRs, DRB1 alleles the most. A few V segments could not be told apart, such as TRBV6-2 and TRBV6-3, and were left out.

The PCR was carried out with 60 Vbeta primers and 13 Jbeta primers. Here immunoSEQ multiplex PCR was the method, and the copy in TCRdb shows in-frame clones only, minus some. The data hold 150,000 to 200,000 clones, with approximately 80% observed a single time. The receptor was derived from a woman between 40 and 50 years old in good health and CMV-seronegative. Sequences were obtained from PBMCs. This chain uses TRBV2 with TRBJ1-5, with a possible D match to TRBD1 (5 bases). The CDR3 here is CASSQGLQPQHF. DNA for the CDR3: TGTGCCAGCAGTCAGGGATTACAGCCCCAGCATTTT.